A single sample is the source of the 13 T cell receptor beta chains below, sequenced in a study of tumor-infiltrating lymphocytes in primary liver carcinoma. The study extracted blood RNA from unsorted whole blood and also extracted germline DNA. A constant-region primer served to make TCR beta cDNA from roughly 480 ng total RNA. ARM-PCR was slightly modified, and three nested multiplex PCR rounds with it gave rise to the TCR beta libraries. Use of TRBV1-TRBV30 forward primers with a C-beta reverse primer characterized the first two PCR rounds, which lasted roughly 9 cycles each. TCRdb analysed the multiplex PCR reads with MiXCR anew, one entry per CDR3 protein. This sample yields 300,000 to 350,000 distinct CDR3 sequences, of which nearly 60% are seen a single time; about a sixth belongs to the top ten. Sequencing was performed on peripheral blood. The receptors shown here come from a woman aged 30 to 39 with primary liver carcinoma and hepatitis B virus infection.

V is TRBV5-8 and J is TRBJ1-2; no definite D call. Germline V gene sequence: CDR1 SGHTS, CDR2 YDEGEE. The CDR3 is made up of 15 amino acids. Between the trimmed V and J ends, which lost 4 bases and 7 bases, there was a span of 20 bases. The CDR3 nucleotides read TGTGCCAGCAGCCCCCTTCTTGGGATCGGCGGTGGCTACACCTTC. Protein sequence: CASSPLLGIGGGYTF.

This clonotype occurred once. The junction and the germline gene differ at one end; a read error may be behind it. The CDR3, as DNA: TGCGCCAGCGGCCAAGGGGGGACAGGGACCTCTCACCTTAACTATGGCTACACCTTC. Translation gives CASGQGGTGTSHLNYGYTF. The chain uses TRBV4-1 and TRBJ1-2; 9 nucleotides agree with TRBD1. The CDR3 has 19 amino acids. CDR1 is MGHRA, CDR2 YSYEKL, per germline.

In the case of this clonotype: At one end the junction does not follow the germline gene, possibly because of a read error. The CDR3 protein is CASRGQYYGYTF. The CDR3 coding sequence is TGTGCCAGCAGGGGGCAATACTATGGCTACACTTTC. V gene TRBV11-2 combines with J gene TRBJ1-2; the D gene is possibly TRBD1 (5 bases). The germline gives CDR1 SGHAT, CDR2 FQNNGV. CDR3 length: 12 amino acids.

Comment on this clonotype: Relative to the germline gene, one junction end is altered; a read error may explain this. The CDR3 sequence is CSVATNAGGSGGLFF. The DNA for the CDR3 is TGCAGCGTTGCCACAAACGCAGGGGGCTCCGGGGGGCTGTTTTTT. The chain couples TRBV29-1 to TRBJ2-2; TRBD1 agrees at 8 bases. The germline gives CDR1 SQVTM, CDR2 ANQGSEA. The CDR3 is 15 amino acids.

For this clonotype: A much bigger clone sits one base away, suggesting this may be a read error. CDR3 residues: CSVPTGVRDRPQHF. CDR3 nucleotides: TGCAGCGTTCCGACAGGGGTCCGGGATCGGCCCCAGCATTTT. The chain links TRBV29-1 to TRBJ1-5, with 8 bases fitting TRBD1. The length of the CDR3 is 14 residues. V shed 5 bases and J 9 bases; nucleotides not matched to a gene: 12. Germline-derived CDR1 and CDR2 are SQVTM and ANQGSEA.

This clonotype was counted at least ten times. This chain's CDR3 is CSVDLGAVGTDTQYF. The CDR3 region has the DNA TGCAGCGTTGATCTGGGCGCGGTAGGCACAGATACGCAGTATTTT. V gene TRBV29-1 combines with J gene TRBJ2-3; D gene ambiguous. Trimming shortened V by 3 bases and J by 1 base, and 14 bases separated the two germline ends. This CDR3 contains 15 residues. Germline assignment: CDR1 SQVTM and CDR2 ANQGSEA.

With respect to this clonotype: This could be a read error, since a much larger clone is one nucleotide away. The chain combines TRBV29-1 with TRBJ2-5; D gene ambiguous. This CDR3 is built from 12 residues. The germline CDR1 and CDR2 sequences are SQVTM and ANQGSEA. The V and J ends lost 4 bases and 1 base respectively, with 7 bases between them. This CDR3 reads CSVGEFQETQYF. Written as DNA, the CDR3 is TGCAGCGTTGGGGAATTCCAAGAGACCCAGTACTTC.

A note on this clonotype: A much larger clone differs from this one at a single base, so this may be a read error. The V call is TRBV19, the J call TRBJ2-7; a possible D gene is TRBD1 (6 bases). Trimming stripped 6 bases from V and 2 bases from J, with 14 bases between. The CDR3 spans 14 residues. Germline V gene lookup returns CDR1 LNHDA and CDR2 SQIVND (reference sequence). CDR3 DNA: TGTGCCAGTAGCCGGGTCAGGGGTACCTACGAGCAGTACTTC. Residues: CASSRVRGTYEQYF.

As to this clonotype: Because it lacks the conserved phenylalanine or tryptophan at the end, this CDR3 is likely a read error. The chain combines TRBV7-9 with TRBJ1-2; no reliable D call. Germline-derived CDR1 and CDR2 are SEHNR and FQNEAQ (reference sequence). The CDR3 sequence is 12 residues long. Trimming took 6 bases from V and 6 from J, leaving 11 bases between them. CDR3 sequence (DNA): TGTGCCAGCAGTCCTACCGGTCATGGCTACACCATC. Translation: CASSPTGHGYTI.

The gene calls are TRBV6-2 or TRBV6-3 and TRBJ2-1; 10 bases align to TRBD2. Germline lookup yields CDR1 MNHEY and CDR2 SVGEGT. This CDR3 contains 18 residues. With V trimmed by 8 bases and J by 0 bases, 13 bases remained unmatched. CDR3 sequence reads: CASGFSTSGLSSYNEQFF. In DNA form, the CDR3 reads TGTGCCAGCGGTTTTTCGACTAGCGGGCTTAGCTCCTACAATGAGCAGTTCTTC.

This sequence joins TRBV6-6 and TRBJ2-3; TRBD1 might be the D (6 bases). Germline V gives CDR1 MNHNY, CDR2 SVGAGI (reference sequence). Trimming took off 6 bases at V and 4 bases at J, with 11 bases between the two ends. The CDR3 totals 13 residues. DNA of the CDR3: TGTGCCAGCAGAAAACAGGGCGCAGATACGCAGTATTTT. It encodes CASRKQGADTQYF.

Turning to this clonotype: A much larger clone differs from this one at a single base, so this may be a read error. The chain uses TRBV30 and TRBJ2-1; 7 nucleotides match TRBD1. This CDR3 has 16 amino acids. Germline assignment: CDR1 GTSNPN and CDR2 SVGIG (reference sequence). CDR3 region: CAWSVRTGVSYNGQFF. For the CDR3, the DNA is TGTGCCTGGAGTGTGAGAACAGGGGTCTCCTACAATGGGCAGTTCTTC. Combining the CDR3 with reference TRBV30 and TRBJ2-1 gives the whole variable domain SQTIHQWPATLVQPVGSPLSLECTVEGTSNPNLYWYRQAAGRGLQLLFYSVGIGQISSEVPQNLSASRPQDRQFILSSKKLLLSDSGFYLCAWSVRTGVSYNGQFFGPGTRLTVL.

This chain joins TRBV4-1 and TRBJ2-1; 11 bases match TRBD2. Germline V CDR1 and CDR2: MGHRA, YSYEKL. The ends lost 5 bases at V and 5 bases at J; junction bases unmatched: 8. CDR3 size: 16 residues. CDR3 protein: CASSKTGTSGHNEQFF. The CDR3 DNA reads as TGCGCCAGCAGCAAAACCGGGACTAGCGGCCACAATGAGCAGTTCTTC.